This passage covers 29 T cell receptor beta chains from one sample sequenced in a study of cytomegalovirus exposure and HLA in healthy donors. Primers: 60 Vbeta forward and 13 Jbeta reverse. TCRdb's table, derived via immunoSEQ multiplex PCR, lists solely in-frame clones and lacks some. This table holds roughly 100,000 clones, about 80% found once. Sequencing input: PBMCs. The receptor source for this set is a man aged 30 to 39 in good health and CMV-seronegative.

The chain links TRBV5-6 to TRBJ2-5; 10 bases line up with TRBD2. The CDR3 consists of 19 residues. Germline lookup yields CDR1 SGHDT and CDR2 YYEEEE. With V trimmed by 6 bases and J by 5 bases, 22 bases remained unmatched. CDR3 sequence (DNA): TGTGCCAGCACCCCGGGTCTTGCGGGACAGCGGGGGGGCGGGGAGACCCAGTACTTC. Protein product: CASTPGLAGQRGGGETQYF.

The V and J genes are TRBV6-5 and TRBJ1-4; D possibly corresponds to TRBD1 (5 bases). This CDR3 contains 13 residues. V was pared by 6 bases and J by 4 bases, with 9 bases between. Germline V CDR1 and CDR2: MNHEY, SVGAGI. The chain's CDR3 is CASSDSLNEKLFF. The CDR3 DNA sequence: TGTGCCAGCAGCGACAGCCTTAATGAAAAACTGTTTTTT.

The CDR3 here is CASTQIRGAYEQYF. The CDR3 bases are TGTGCCAGCACCCAAATTCGGGGAGCCTACGAGCAGTACTTC. V usage is TRBV6-1 and J usage is TRBJ2-7; D may be TRBD2 (5 bases). Germline loops: CDR1 MNHNS, CDR2 SASEGT. Between the trimmed V and J ends, which lost 7 bases and 2 bases, there was a span of 15 bases. This CDR3 is 14 amino acids long.

The rearrangement uses TRBV4-1 and TRBJ2-7, with D maybe TRBD2 (5 bases). From germline, CDR1 is MGHRA and CDR2 YSYEKL. Trimming shortened V by 3 bases and J by 1 base, and 10 bases separated the two germline ends. This CDR3 contains 14 residues. CDR3 sequence reads: CASSHLAASYEQYF. CDR3 in DNA: TGCGCCAGCAGCCATCTAGCAGCTTCCTACGAGCAGTACTTC.

This clone was observed a handful of times. This chain uses TRBV20-1 with TRBJ1-1; D not resolved. CDR1 and CDR2 from the germline V gene are DFQATT and SNEGSKA (reference sequence). The CDR3 runs 11 residues. Trimming left V 6 bases short and J 0 bases short, with 5 bases between. The CDR3 coding sequence is TGCAGTGCCTACCTGAACACTGAAGCTTTCTTT. Its translation: CSAYLNTEAFF.

The chain has TRBV9 and TRBJ2-2; possibly TRBD2 for D (5 bases). Germline CDR1 and CDR2: SGDLS and YYNGEE. V was trimmed by 4 bases and J by 1 base, leaving 8 bases between them. The CDR3 has 14 amino acids. This chain's CDR3 is CASSKGENTGELFF. In DNA, the CDR3 is TGTGCCAGCAGCAAGGGAGAGAACACCGGGGAGCTGTTTTTT.

J is TRBJ1-6 and V is TRBV7-6, with a tentative D call TRBD1 (5 bases). This CDR3 spans 13 amino acids. Germline CDR1 and CDR2: SGHVS and FNYEAQ. V was trimmed by 1 base and J by 15 bases, leaving 13 bases between them. CDR3 DNA: TGTGCCAGCAGCTTAGGGGGGGAACTCTACCTCCACTTT. Protein: CASSLGGELYLHF.

This clone was detected only once. The chain carries TRBV19 and TRBJ2-1; 7 bases map to TRBD2. The CDR3 covers 11 residues. Germline V gene data show CDR1 as LNHDA and CDR2 as SQIVND (reference sequence). The junction had 6 bases not matched to a gene; V was cut back by 10 bases and J by 9 bases. The DNA of the CDR3 is TGTGCCACCCAGAGGGAGGGTGAGCAGTTCTTC. Its protein is CATQREGEQFF.

The V and J genes are TRBV29-1 and TRBJ1-1, with unresolved D. V was pared by 7 bases and J by 8 bases, with 17 bases between. Germline lookup yields CDR1 SQVTM and CDR2 ANQGSEA. This CDR3 has 12 amino acids. CDR3 protein: CSASGWGGEAFF. The CDR3 region has the DNA TGCAGCGCCTCTGGGTGGGGAGGCGAAGCTTTCTTT.

The chain recombines TRBV14 with TRBJ1-2; D perhaps matches TRBD1 (5 bases). V dropped 0 bases and J dropped 12 bases, with 14 bases sitting between them. The V gene's germline CDR1 is SGHDN and CDR2 FVKESK. The CDR3 extends over 13 amino acids. CDR3 loop: CASSQDRAGHHTF. CDR3 nucleotide sequence: TGTGCCAGCAGCCAAGATAGGGCCGGACACCACACCTTC.

The chain has TRBV5-6 and TRBJ2-2; 10 bases agree with TRBD2. V lost 4 bases, J lost 1 base, and 4 bases stayed unmatched. CDR3 size: 16 residues. Germline loops: CDR1 SGHDT, CDR2 YYEEEE. CDR3 nucleotides: TGTGCCAGCAGCCTAGTAGCGGGAGGGAACACCGGGGAGCTGTTTTTT. Translation: CASSLVAGGNTGELFF.

This clone was observed a single time. The rearrangement uses TRBV10-3 and TRBJ2-1, with a tentative D call TRBD2 (6 bases). V was clipped by 8 bases and J by 4 bases, with 15 bases between them. There are 14 residues in the CDR3. Germline CDR1 and CDR2: ENHRY and SYGVKD. The CDR3 sequence: CAIQEGTRYNEQFF. CDR3 bases: TGTGCCATCCAGGAGGGGACTCGGTACAATGAGCAGTTCTTC.

The chain is built from TRBV2 and TRBJ1-1; no clear D. Germline CDR1 SNHLY, CDR2 FYNNEI. Trimming left V 4 bases short and J 0 bases short, with 12 bases between. CDR3 length: 15 residues. CDR3 DNA sequence: TGTGCCAGCAGTGTAGAGTTGAGAGTGAACACTGAAGCTTTCTTT. Its translation: CASSVELRVNTEAFF.

This chain connects TRBV7-6 to TRBJ1-1, with D possibly TRBD1 on 5 matching bases. The germline V and J ends were trimmed by 3 bases and 3 bases, with 14 bases remaining between them. Germline lookup yields CDR1 SGHVS and CDR2 FNYEAQ. The CDR3 loop spans 15 amino acids. The CDR3 loop is CASSFRRGGDTEAFF. The CDR3 nucleotides read TGTGCCAGCAGCTTTAGACGGGGAGGGGACACTGAAGCTTTCTTT.

V gene TRBV6-5 combines with J gene TRBJ1-5, with D possibly being TRBD1 (5 bases). Trimming took off 5 bases at V and 5 bases at J, with 7 bases between the two ends. The CDR3 has 12 amino acids. Germline CDR1 reads MNHEY; CDR2 reads SVGAGI. The CDR3 sequence: CASSGGDQPQHF. CDR3 coding DNA: TGTGCCAGCAGTGGGGGGGATCAGCCCCAGCATTTT.

The chain employs TRBV6-1 and TRBJ2-1; the match to TRBD1 covers 8 bases. The germline CDR1 and CDR2 sequences are MNHNS and SASEGT. The J segment lost 8 bases and the V segment lost 7 bases, leaving 7 bases of the junction unmatched. This CDR3 is built from 13 residues. CDR3 sequence: CASIQGAIDEQFF. CDR3 DNA: TGTGCCAGCATTCAGGGGGCCATCGATGAGCAGTTCTTC.

On this clone: Other DNA sequences in this sample translate to the same CDR3. The V and J genes are TRBV10-3 and TRBJ1-5; 7 bases agree with TRBD1. V was clipped by 3 bases and J by 4 bases; unmatched bases: 3. This CDR3 region has 14 residues. The germline gives CDR1 ENHRY, CDR2 SYGVKD. This CDR3 reads CAISEVQGNQPQHF. CDR3 nucleotides: TGTGCCATCAGTGAAGTACAGGGGAATCAGCCCCAGCATTTT.

This clone was recorded once. The chain links TRBV7-3 to TRBJ1-2; TRBD1 matches 8 bases. Germline V gene lookup returns CDR1 SGHTA and CDR2 FQGTGA. V shed 5 bases, J shed 3 bases, and the junction held 5 bases outside the gene matches. The length of the CDR3 is 14 residues. The CDR3 here is CASSQGTGDYGYTF. The CDR3 nucleotides read TGTGCCAGCAGCCAAGGGACAGGAGACTATGGCTACACCTTC. Looking up the rest from reference TRBV7-3 and TRBJ1-2 gives the full variable domain: GAGVSQTPSNKVTEKGKYVELRCDPISGHTALYWYRQSLGQGPEFLIYFQGTGAADDSGLPNDRFFAVRPEGSVSTLKIQRTERGDSAVYLCASSQGTGDYGYTFGSGTRLTVV.

The chain uses TRBV18 and TRBJ1-4, with no clear D. Looked up from germline, CDR1 is KGHSH and CDR2 is LQKENI. CDR3 size: 13 residues. V dropped 1 base and J dropped 8 bases, with 8 bases sitting between them. The CDR3 spells CASSPQEVEKLFF. The CDR3 DNA reads as TGTGCCAGCTCACCACAGGAGGTCGAAAAACTGTTTTTT.

The chain combines TRBV5-1 with TRBJ2-5; unclear D gene. The V end was cut by 4 bases, the J end by 5 bases, with 18 bases between. Germline assignment: CDR1 SGHRS and CDR2 YFSETQ. The CDR3 sequence is 15 residues long. This chain's CDR3 is CASSPVRGIRETQYF. The CDR3 nucleotides read TGCGCCAGCAGCCCCGTCCGCGGCATTCGGGAGACCCAGTACTTC. The full variable domain, in which reference TRBV5-1 and TRBJ2-5 provide the parts outside the CDR3, is KAGVTQTPRYLIKTRGQQVTLSCSPISGHRSVSWYQQTPGQGLQFLFEYFSETQRNKGNFPGRFSGRQFSNSRSEMNVSTLELGDSALYLCASSPVRGIRETQYFGPGTRLLVL.

A single count supports this clone. The rearrangement uses TRBV20-1 and TRBJ1-1, with D perhaps TRBD1 (6 bases). The V gene's germline CDR1 is DFQATT and CDR2 SNEGSKA (reference sequence). This CDR3 region has 11 residues. Trimming removed 3 bases at V and 8 bases at J, with 10 bases between. DNA of the CDR3: TGCAGTGCTAGGTTCGGACAGGAAGCTTTCTTT. It codes for CSARFGQEAFF.

The rearrangement uses TRBV7-2 and TRBJ2-1; 9 positions agree with TRBD2. V gave up 8 bases and J gave up 9 bases; unmatched junction bases: 11. Looked up from germline, CDR1 is SGHTA and CDR2 is FQGNSA. CDR3 length equals 14 residues. The CDR3 here is CASSGRGGIAEQFF. As DNA, the CDR3 is TGTGCCAGCTCTGGGCGGGGGGGCATCGCTGAGCAGTTCTTC.

The rearrangement uses TRBV5-5 and TRBJ2-7; D is perhaps TRBD1 (5 bases). V was pared by 4 bases and J by 2 bases, with 13 bases between. Germline V gene lookup returns CDR1 SGHKS and CDR2 YYEKEE (reference sequence). The CDR3 sequence is 14 residues long. CDR3 amino acids: CASSQTERTYEQYF. The CDR3 DNA is TGTGCCAGCAGCCAGACAGAGAGAACCTACGAGCAGTACTTC.

A few counts support this clone. The CDR3 region is CASSSPRTTEGLSGNTIYF. The CDR3, as DNA: TGTGCCAGCAGTTCACCCCGGACCACAGAGGGTCTCTCTGGAAACACCATATATTTT. The V gene is TRBV28, the J gene TRBJ1-3; D unresolved. Trimming pared 4 bases from V and 0 bases from J, leaving 22 bases between. This CDR3 comprises 19 residues. The germline CDR1 and CDR2 sequences are MDHEN and SYDVKM.

This clone has a handful of counts. This chain joins TRBV7-9 and TRBJ1-1, with D tentatively TRBD1 (5 bases). Germline V gene data show CDR1 as SEHNR and CDR2 as FQNEAQ (reference sequence). Trimming took off 3 bases at V and 11 bases at J, with 16 bases between the two ends. The CDR3 contains 13 residues. The CDR3 spells CASSFRGTRRAFF. As DNA, the CDR3 is TGTGCCAGCAGCTTTAGGGGCACCAGGCGGGCTTTCTTT.

This chain links TRBV28 with TRBJ2-3, with D possibly TRBD2 on 5 matching bases. Germline loops: CDR1 MDHEN, CDR2 SYDVKM. The CDR3 has 17 residues. V shed 6 bases and J shed 0 bases, with 19 bases lying between them. CDR3 in amino acids: CASSRALGGLSTDTQYF. The CDR3 DNA sequence: TGTGCCAGCAGCAGAGCCCTGGGCGGGCTTAGCACAGATACGCAGTATTTT.

The CDR3 sequence: CASSEGQGAGGYTF. The CDR3 coding sequence is TGTGCCAGCAGTGAAGGACAGGGAGCGGGTGGCTACACCTTC. V usage is TRBV6-1 and J usage is TRBJ1-2; the match to TRBD1 covers 7 bases. Trimming at V came to 1 base and at J to 7 bases, leaving 6 bases not matched to a gene. The CDR3 is 14 residues long. CDR1 and CDR2 (germline): MNHNS, SASEGT.

The rearrangement uses TRBV9 and TRBJ2-1, with 13 bases fitting TRBD2. In germline, CDR1 is SGDLS, CDR2 YYNGEE. This CDR3 spans 16 amino acids. The trim removed 0 bases at V and 9 bases at J, leaving 6 bases unmatched. The CDR3 region has the DNA TGTGCCAGCAGCGTAGGATGGACTAGCGGGAGAGTTGAGCAGTTCTTC. It encodes CASSVGWTSGRVEQFF.

Here the CDR3 reads CASSLAQRGYTF. For the CDR3, the DNA is TGTGCCAGCAGCTTAGCGCAGAGGGGCTACACCTTC. This chain connects TRBV7-9 to TRBJ1-2; D unclear. The CDR3 covers 12 residues. The ends were cut back, 0 bases at V and 8 bases at J, with 7 bases in the middle. Per the germline V gene, CDR1 is SEHNR and CDR2 is FQNEAQ (reference sequence).